Listed below are T cell receptor beta chains from one sample, sequenced in a study of cytomegalovirus exposure and HLA in healthy donors. Assay: immunoSEQ multiplex PCR; the TCRdb copy retains only in-frame clones and omits some. The sample holds approximately 100,000 clones, under 85% seen once. Sequencing used PBMCs. These receptors all come from a man aged 40-49 years in good health and CMV-seronegative. The CDR3 runs from the conserved cysteine through the conserved F or W. A D gene is named only where the DNA matches it firmly. Clone size is shown for a subset of rows, as once, few, many or a class of expanded clone.

16	.	TRBV6-5	.	TRBJ1-5	CASSYSGRGDNQPQHF	TGTGCCAGCAGTTACTCCGGCAGGGGTGACAATCAGCCCCAGCATTTT
16	.	TRBV10-3	TRBD1	TRBJ2-5	CAISESLTGGQETQYF	TGTGCCATCAGTGAGTCGTTGACAGGGGGCCAAGAGACCCAGTACTTC
14	.	TRBV11-2	.	TRBJ2-1	CASTPLDSYNEQFF	TGTGCCAGCACCCCGCTAGATTCATACAATGAGCAGTTCTTC
14	.	TRBV2	.	TRBJ1-1	CASRPRGGLTEAFF	TGTGCCAGCAGACCTAGAGGAGGGTTGACTGAAGCTTTCTTT
15	.	TRBV30	TRBD2	TRBJ2-5	CAWSRPSGGWKTQYF	TGTGCCTGGAGTAGGCCTAGCGGGGGGTGGAAGACCCAGTACTTC
15	once	TRBV6-1	.	TRBJ2-2	CASSVGLAGTGELFF	TGTGCCAGCAGTGTGGGGCTTGCGGGGACCGGGGAGCTGTTTTTT
14	.	TRBV6-5	.	TRBJ2-5	CASSYVGSQETQYF	TGTGCCAGCAGTTATGTGGGGAGCCAAGAGACCCAGTACTTC
14	.	TRBV7-9	.	TRBJ1-2	CATKKMGGPYGYTF	TGTGCCACCAAAAAAATGGGGGGGCCTTATGGCTACACCTTC
16	.	TRBV7-9	.	TRBJ1-3	CASSAPSGSSGNTIYF	TGTGCCAGCAGCGCACCTTCAGGCTCCTCTGGAAACACCATATATTTT
14	.	TRBV6-1	.	TRBJ1-2	CASSEPAGVYGYTF	TGTGCCAGCAGTGAACCGGCAGGCGTCTATGGCTACACCTTC
14	.	TRBV28	.	TRBJ1-4	CASSLSRQGEKLFF	TGTGCCAGCAGTTTATCCAGGCAGGGGGAAAAACTGTTTTTT
13	.	TRBV10-2	.	TRBJ1-1	CASSEQGRTEAFF	TGCGCCAGCAGCGAACAGGGAAGAACTGAAGCTTTCTTT
16	.	TRBV4-2	.	TRBJ1-1	CASSLRGILTNTEAFF	TGTGCCAGCAGCCTTCGGGGTATTTTAACGAACACTGAAGCTTTCTTT
14	.	TRBV23-1	TRBD1	TRBJ1-4	CASSRATGDEKLFF	TGCGCCAGCAGTCGAGCGACAGGGGATGAAAAACTGTTTTTT
15	.	TRBV15	TRBD1	TRBJ1-1	CATSRDGTGGTEAFF	TGTGCCACCAGCAGAGATGGGACAGGGGGGACTGAAGCTTTCTTT
15	.	TRBV4-1	TRBD1	TRBJ2-7	CASSQEGQGGYEQYF	TGCGCCAGCAGCCAAGAAGGACAGGGCGGGTACGAGCAGTACTTC
14	once	TRBV5-1	TRBD1	TRBJ1-1	CASRRDSIGTEAFF	TGCGCCAGCAGAAGGGACAGTATTGGCACTGAAGCTTTCTTT
14	.	TRBV29-1	TRBD2	TRBJ2-3	CSTDAAGGTDTQYF	TGTAGTACGGATGCAGCGGGGGGCACAGATACGCAGTATTTT
13	.	TRBV9	.	TRBJ1-4	CASSGGRNEKLFF	TGTGCCAGCAGCGGCGGCCGTAATGAAAAACTGTTTTTT
15	.	TRBV5-1	TRBD2	TRBJ2-3	CASSISGVGTDTQYF	TGCGCCAGCAGCATTAGCGGGGTTGGCACAGATACGCAGTATTTT
15	.	TRBV6-5	TRBD2	TRBJ2-5	CASSSRTSRQETQYF	TGTGCCAGCAGTTCCAGGACTAGCCGCCAAGAGACCCAGTACTTC
14	.	TRBV2	TRBD1	TRBJ2-5	CASNQDRGQETQYF	TGTGCCAGCAACCAGGACAGGGGGCAAGAGACCCAGTACTTC
15	.	TRBV7-9	.	TRBJ2-5	CSSSLGQGVTETQYF	TGTTCCAGCAGCTTAGGGCAGGGCGTAACGGAGACCCAGTACTTC
16	.	TRBV5-4	.	TRBJ2-4	CASSSQGFLAKNIQYF	TGTGCCAGCAGCTCACAGGGATTTCTAGCCAAAAACATTCAGTACTTC
16	.	TRBV4-2	TRBD2	TRBJ2-1	CASSHLGLAGFNEQFF	TGTGCCAGCAGCCATCTGGGACTAGCGGGATTTAATGAGCAGTTCTTC
14	.	TRBV2	.	TRBJ1-1	CASSVSRADTEAFF	TGTGCCAGCAGTGTATCCAGGGCTGACACTGAAGCTTTCTTT
14	.	TRBV5-1	TRBD2	TRBJ2-5	CASSRRGGEEAQYF	TGCGCCAGCAGCCGCCGGGGAGGGGAAGAGGCCCAGTACTTC
19	.	TRBV28	TRBD1	TRBJ1-4	CASSLRQGALWVANEKLFF	TGTGCCAGCAGTTTACGGCAGGGGGCGTTATGGGTCGCTAATGAAAAACTGTTTTTT
15	.	TRBV7-8	.	TRBJ1-1	CASSPRLVSGTEAFF	TGTGCCAGCAGCCCCCGGCTGGTATCGGGCACTGAAGCTTTCTTT
14	.	TRBV5-4	.	TRBJ2-5	CASSLDRGGETQYF	TGTGCCAGCAGCTTGGACAGGGGGGGAGAGACCCAGTACTTC
15	.	TRBV12-5	TRBD1	TRBJ2-5	CASGLGTGGHETQYF	TGTGCTAGTGGTTTGGGGACAGGGGGCCACGAGACCCAGTACTTC
14	.	TRBV10-3	.	TRBJ1-5	CAISRDNLNQPQHF	TGTGCCATCAGTCGCGACAACCTAAATCAGCCCCAGCATTTT
13	once	TRBV11-3	.	TRBJ2-1	CASSFGTDNEQFF	TGTGCCAGCAGCTTTGGCACCGACAATGAGCAGTTCTTC
16	.	TRBV5-1	.	TRBJ2-5	CASSLGPRGEGETQYF	TGCGCCAGCAGCTTGGGCCCCAGGGGGGAAGGAGAGACCCAGTACTTC
14	.	TRBV5-1	.	TRBJ2-2	CASSLSTGTGELFF	TGCGCCAGCAGCTTGAGTACTGGCACCGGGGAGCTGTTTTTT
13	.	TRBV10-3	TRBD1	TRBJ2-2	CAITLQGTGELFF	TGTGCCATCACCTTACAGGGGACCGGGGAGCTGTTTTTT
16	.	TRBV6-5	.	TRBJ1-2	CASSSPTAGANYGYTF	TGTGCCAGCAGTTCCCCCACAGCGGGAGCTAACTATGGCTACACCTTC
15	.	TRBV6-5	.	TRBJ1-2	CASSYQPGLYYGYTF	TGTGCCAGCAGTTACCAACCAGGACTCTACTATGGCTACACCTTC
14	few	TRBV19	TRBD1	TRBJ1-2	CASQTGINFYGYTF	TGTGCCAGTCAGACAGGGATCAACTTCTATGGCTACACCTTC
16	few	TRBV5-4	TRBD2	TRBJ2-1	CASSQGIAGGYNEQFF	TGCGCCAGCAGCCAAGGAATAGCGGGGGGTTACAATGAGCAGTTCTTC
13	.	TRBV6-1	.	TRBJ1-1	CASKGQMNTEAFF	TGTGCCAGCAAAGGACAAATGAACACTGAAGCTTTCTTT
15	.	TRBV18	.	TRBJ2-6	CASSQQATGANVLTF	TGTGCCAGCTCACAACAGGCCACTGGGGCCAACGTCCTGACTTTC
16	.	TRBV5-6	TRBD2	TRBJ2-3	CASSSGSGVSTDTQYF	TGTGCCAGCAGTTCAGGTAGCGGGGTTAGCACAGATACGCAGTATTTT
17	.	TRBV5-1	TRBD2	TRBJ2-1	CASSLLMTSELYNEQFF	TGCGCCAGCAGCTTGCTTATGACTAGCGAACTCTACAATGAGCAGTTCTTC
16	.	TRBV2	TRBD1	TRBJ1-5	CASSDLTGGRWQPQHF	TGTGCCAGCAGTGACCTAACAGGGGGAAGGTGGCAGCCCCAGCATTTT
15	.	TRBV7-3	.	TRBJ1-3	CASSLSGGFGNTIYF	TGTGCCAGCAGCTTATCCGGGGGTTTTGGAAACACCATATATTTT
19	few	TRBV9	TRBD2	TRBJ2-3	CASSAGTSGGYWIADTQYF	TGTGCCAGCAGCGCAGGGACTAGCGGGGGATATTGGATCGCAGATACGCAGTATTTT
15	few	TRBV6-4	TRBD2	TRBJ2-1	CASRAGGPSHNEQFF	TGTGCCAGCAGGGCGGGGGGCCCTTCACACAATGAGCAGTTCTTC
15	.	TRBV5-6	TRBD2	TRBJ2-2	CASSPVRTSGGIAFF	TGTGCCAGCAGCCCGGTCCGAACTAGCGGGGGCATAGCGTTTTTT
15	.	TRBV6-5	TRBD1	TRBJ2-4	CASSQTGMGKNIQYF	TGTGCCAGCAGTCAGACAGGGATGGGCAAAAACATTCAGTACTTC
15	.	TRBV6-6	.	TRBJ2-3	CASSLGTPATDTQYF	TGTGCCAGCAGTTTGGGGACACCAGCCACAGATACGCAGTATTTT
16	few	TRBV6-1	.	TRBJ1-2	CASSEVSRGIRYGYTF	TGTGCCAGCAGTGAAGTGTCGCGGGGGATCCGGTATGGCTACACCTTC
14	.	TRBV30	TRBD1	TRBJ1-1	CAWPQGTGNTEAFF	TGTGCCTGGCCCCAGGGGACAGGGAACACTGAAGCTTTCTTT
14	.	TRBV5-6	.	TRBJ2-2	CASSLAVNTGELFF	TGTGCCAGCAGCTTGGCCGTAAACACCGGGGAGCTGTTTTTT
14	few	TRBV28	TRBD1	TRBJ1-4	CASSLGQGSEKLFF	TGTGCCAGCAGTTTAGGACAGGGGAGTGAAAAACTGTTTTTT
15	.	TRBV9	TRBD1	TRBJ2-7	CASSVGRTGADEQYF	TGTGCCAGCAGCGTAGGGAGGACAGGGGCGGACGAGCAGTACTTC
15	.	TRBV15	.	TRBJ1-2	CATSRDFSGGFGYTF	TGTGCCACCAGCAGAGATTTTTCGGGGGGTTTTGGCTACACCTTC
13	.	TRBV10-3	TRBD1	TRBJ1-2	CATWTGNNYGYTF	TGTGCCACCTGGACAGGGAATAACTATGGCTACACCTTC
16	.	TRBV2	TRBD2	TRBJ2-3	CASSDRTSGGRGTQYF	TGTGCCAGCAGTGATCGGACGAGCGGGGGGCGTGGTACGCAGTATTTT
16	.	TRBV7-9	TRBD1	TRBJ1-2	CSSSLPLTGNWYGYTF	TGTTCCAGCAGCTTACCCCTGACAGGGAACTGGTACGGCTACACCTTC